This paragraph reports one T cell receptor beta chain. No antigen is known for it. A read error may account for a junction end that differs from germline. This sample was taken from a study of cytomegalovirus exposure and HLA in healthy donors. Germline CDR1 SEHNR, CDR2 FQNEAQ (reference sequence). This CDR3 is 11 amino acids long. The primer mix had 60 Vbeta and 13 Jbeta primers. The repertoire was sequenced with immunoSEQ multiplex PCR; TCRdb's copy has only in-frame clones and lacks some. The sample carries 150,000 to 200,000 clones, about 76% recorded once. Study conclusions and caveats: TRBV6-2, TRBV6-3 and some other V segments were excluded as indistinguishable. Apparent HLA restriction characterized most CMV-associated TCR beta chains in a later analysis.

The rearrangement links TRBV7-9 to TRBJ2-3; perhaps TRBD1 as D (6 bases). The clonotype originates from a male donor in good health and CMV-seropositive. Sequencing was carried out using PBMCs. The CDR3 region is CASSLVQGTNF. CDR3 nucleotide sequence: TGTGCCAGCAGCTTAGTGCAGGGGACGAATTTT. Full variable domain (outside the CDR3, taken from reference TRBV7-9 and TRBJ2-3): DTGVSQNPRHKITKRGQNVTFRCDPISEHNRLYWYRQTLGQGPEFLTYFQNEAQLEKSRLLSDRFSAERPKGSFSTLEIQRTEQGDSAMYLCASSLVQGTNFGPGTRLTVL.